This T cell receptor (beta chain) was recorded in a study of human T cells and chemical hapten exposure. The germline CDR1 and CDR2 sequences are MNHEY and SMNVEV (reference sequence). The CDR3 sequence is 15 residues long. The V and J ends lost 3 bases and 8 bases respectively, with 20 bases between them. This clonotype was seen only a few times. Time point here: pre-sensitization, week 0. Stated treatment: therapeutic diphenylcyclopropenone sensitization with weekly scalp DPC. TCRdb ran MiXCR on the RACE reads and lists one entry per CDR3 protein. The sample includes under 300,000 distinct CDR3 sequences, just under 8% seen only once; the top ten take about 1.2%.

The sequenced sample was whole blood, obtained in connection with sensitization to the hapten diphenylcyclopropenone (DPC). This TCR was sampled from a man between 18 and 35 years old with alopecia areata. Some clones in this sample may be carry-over from other donors' samples. This chain joins TRBV27 and TRBJ2-7; tentatively, D is TRBD1 (6 bases). The CDR3 region is CASSFLMSGTSKQYF. CDR3 DNA: TGTGCCAGCAGTTTTCTTATGTCCGGGACATCAAAGCAGTACTTC.